The clone carrying this T cell receptor (beta chain) occurred a few times. Its antigen is undetermined. Approximately 1.9 micrograms of genomic DNA came from cryopreserved PBMCs for TCR beta libraries. The data stem from a study of cytotoxic CD8 clonotypes in ibrutinib-treated CLL. In the study overall: Included were some eleven relapsed/refractory and about 15 treatment-naive patients, of whom roughly 17 were IGHV unmutated. It was after a median approximately twelve months of treatment, range 6 to 36, that response samples were taken.

Profiling relied on immunoSEQ multiplex PCR, and the TCRdb table lists in-frame clones only, not all of them. The data show around 130,000 clones, less than 90% seen once. Overall study results and limits: Clonality rose at ibrutinib response and fell back toward baseline at progression.

V was shortened by 6 bases and J by 0 bases, with 6 bases between the two germline ends. This CDR3 spans 13 amino acids. Germline lookup yields CDR1 MNHNS and CDR2 SASEGT. This chain connects TRBV6-1 to TRBJ1-5, with a weak D call TRBD1 (5 bases). The receptor was derived from a human donor with chronic lymphocytic leukemia. Material: PBMCs, obtained after 24 months of ibrutinib treatment. CDR3 nucleotides: TGTGCCAGCAGAACAGGTAGCAATCAGCCCCAGCATTTT. This gives the protein CASRTGSNQPQHF.